These 28 T cell receptor beta chains share one sample of origin, sequenced in a study of OX40 agonist ivuxolimab in advanced cancers. Some clones are missing from TCRdb's copy, which holds only in-frame ones; the method was immunoSEQ multiplex PCR. The profile shows roughly 43,000 clones, approximately 88% of them singletons. Sequencing used CD4+ or CD8+ T cells sorted from blood, obtained in a trial of the OX40 agonist ivuxolimab. These receptors were collected from an adult with an advanced solid tumor such as melanoma, head and neck, liver or kidney cancer.

This clone came up a few times. V gene TRBV6-1 combines with J gene TRBJ1-5, with unresolved D. This CDR3 region has 15 residues. Germline V lookup: CDR1 MNHNS, CDR2 SASEGT. The ends were cut back, 5 bases at V and 4 bases at J, with 15 bases in the middle. CDR3 amino acids: CASSLSDGGNQPQHF. CDR3 nucleotide sequence: TGTGCCAGCAGTCTCTCGGACGGAGGAAATCAGCCCCAGCATTTT.

The V call is TRBV6-1, the J call TRBJ2-7; 9 nucleotides align to TRBD2. The CDR3 is 15 amino acids. Per germline, CDR1 MNHNS and CDR2 SASEGT. Germline trimming cut 5 bases from V and 3 bases from J; bases unmatched to any gene: 8. CDR3 residues: CASSSGLASIYEQYF. CDR3 in DNA: TGTGCCAGCAGTTCCGGACTAGCGAGCATCTACGAGCAGTACTTC.

The chain joins TRBV18 to TRBJ2-1; no firm D call. The CDR3 has 13 amino acids. Germline lookup yields CDR1 KGHSH and CDR2 LQKENI. The ends were cut back, 0 bases at V and 2 bases at J, with 2 bases in the middle. In DNA, the CDR3 is TGTGCCAGCTCACCACCGACCTACAATGAGCAGTTCTTC. Protein sequence: CASSPPTYNEQFF.

This chain joins TRBV5-1 and TRBJ2-7, with 10 positions matching TRBD1. The germline gives CDR1 SGHRS, CDR2 YFSETQ. The CDR3 length is 15 residues. V shed 3 bases and J 2 bases; nucleotides not matched to a gene: 5. CDR3 in DNA: TGCGCCAGCAGCTCAGGGACAGGGGTGGCCTACGAGCAGTACTTC. Translated: CASSSGTGVAYEQYF.

The chain recombines TRBV5-6 with TRBJ2-7; the D gene is possibly TRBD1 (6 bases). Germline V lookup: CDR1 SGHDT, CDR2 YYEEEE. V lost 3 bases, J lost 1 base, and 14 bases lay in between. This CDR3 is 15 amino acids long. In DNA, the CDR3 is TGTGCCAGCAGCTCCTCAGGGGCAGTTTCCTACGAGCAGTACTTC. Its protein is CASSSSGAVSYEQYF.

The chain combines TRBV10-3 with TRBJ1-2, with D possibly matching TRBD1 (6 bases). The CDR3 sequence is 17 residues long. Trimming removed 0 bases from V and 0 bases from J, with 14 bases in between. Germline V CDR1 and CDR2: ENHRY, SYGVKD. In nucleotides, the CDR3 is TGTGCCATCAGTGAGTCACCACTGACAGGAGCTAACTATGGCTACACCTTC. It is translated as CAISESPLTGANYGYTF.

In nucleotides, the CDR3 is TGCGCCAGCAGCTTGGTGGAGGGACAGGGTGGGCAAGAGACCCAGTACTTC. The encoded protein is CASSLVEGQGGQETQYF. The gene calls are TRBV5-1 and TRBJ2-5, with 9 bases fitting TRBD1. Per the germline V gene, CDR1 is SGHRS and CDR2 is YFSETQ. The V and J ends lost 0 bases and 2 bases, in that order; junction bases with no gene match: 8. The CDR3 covers 17 residues.

The gene calls are TRBV5-4 and TRBJ2-3; 15 positions agree with TRBD2. The CDR3 sequence is 17 residues long. The V and J ends lost 4 bases and 4 bases, in that order; junction bases with no gene match: 7. Germline lookup yields CDR1 SGHNT and CDR2 YYREEE (reference sequence). The DNA of the CDR3 is TGTGCCAGCAGCCCCGGGACTAGCGGGGGGTACGCAGATACGCAGTATTTT. Encoded protein: CASSPGTSGGYADTQYF.

Comments on this clone: A far bigger clonotype differs at one base, so this is likely a read error. This sequence joins TRBV4-3 and TRBJ2-7, with TRBD2 identical over 13 bases. Trimming cost V 5 bases and J 3 bases; bases outside gene matches: 4. The CDR3 length is 15 residues. Germline CDR1 and CDR2: LGHNA and YSLEER. CDR3 DNA sequence: TGCGCCAGCAGCGAAACTAGCGGGGGGGTCTACGAGCAGTACTTC. Its protein product is CASSETSGGVYEQYF.

The rearrangement joins TRBV27 to TRBJ2-1; TRBD1 might be the D (5 bases). CDR1 is MNHEY and CDR2 is SMNVEV in the germline V gene (reference sequence). V shed 5 bases and J shed 1 base, with 18 bases lying between them. This CDR3 contains 17 residues. The CDR3 region has the DNA TGTGCCAGCAGTCTCCCCCCCCAGGGTTATTCCTACAATGAGCAGTTCTTC. Encoded protein: CASSLPPQGYSYNEQFF.

This chain uses TRBV5-1 with TRBJ1-1; D ambiguous. The V gene's germline CDR1 is SGHRS and CDR2 YFSETQ. The CDR3 contains 13 residues. V lost 0 bases and J lost 3, with 6 bases in between. The CDR3 region has the DNA TGCGCCAGCAGCTTGGCCTTAGACACTGAAGCTTTCTTT. Translated: CASSLALDTEAFF.

The chain joins TRBV9 to TRBJ2-7; 7 bases line up with TRBD2. The CDR3 contains 14 residues. The ends lost 0 bases at V and 4 bases at J; junction bases unmatched: 4. Per the germline V gene, CDR1 is SGDLS and CDR2 is YYNGEE. The CDR3 DNA sequence: TGTGCCAGCAGCGTAGGGGGTAGCGGGTACGAGCAGTACTTC. Its protein product is CASSVGGSGYEQYF.

The V call is TRBV5-8, the J call TRBJ2-3; weak D call: TRBD2 (5 bases). CDR1 is SGHTS and CDR2 is YDEGEE in the germline V gene. Trimming left V 0 bases short and J 4 bases short, with 12 bases between. CDR3 size: 15 residues. CDR3 sequence (DNA): TGTGCCAGCAGCTTGGAGGGAGTTCGGGCAGATACGCAGTATTTT. Residues: CASSLEGVRADTQYF. The variable domain in full, completed from reference TRBV5-8 and TRBJ2-3, reads EAGVTQSPTHLIKTRGQQATLRCSPISGHTSVYWYQQALGLGLQFLLWYDEGEERNRGNFPPRFSGRQFPNYSSELNVNALELEDSALYLCASSLEGVRADTQYFGPGTRLTVL.

The rearrangement uses TRBV27 and TRBJ1-1; D is unresolved. V lost 1 base, J lost 0 bases, and 9 bases lay in between. This CDR3 has 15 amino acids. Germline-derived CDR1 and CDR2 are MNHEY and SMNVEV (reference sequence). In DNA, the CDR3 is TGTGCCAGCAGTTTATGGGCACCCTTGAACACTGAAGCTTTCTTT. Amino acids: CASSLWAPLNTEAFF.

The CDR3 spells CSVPDPGGPGNTIYF. The CDR3 DNA follows: TGCAGCGTTCCAGACCCAGGGGGCCCTGGAAACACCATATATTTT. The genes are TRBV29-1 and TRBJ1-3; 8 bases are shared with TRBD1. Per germline, CDR1 SQVTM and CDR2 ANQGSEA. The CDR3 loop spans 15 amino acids. V was pared by 5 bases and J by 2 bases, with 8 bases of the junction left unmatched.

The rearrangement uses TRBV2 and TRBJ2-4, with D unresolved. V was cut by 3 bases and J by 0 bases, with 6 bases left in between. The CDR3 length is 14 residues. Germline V gives CDR1 SNHLY, CDR2 FYNNEI. CDR3 in amino acids: CASSDPAAKNIQYF. CDR3 in DNA: TGTGCCAGCAGTGACCCGGCAGCCAAAAACATTCAGTACTTC.

As regards this clone: This sample also contains other DNA sequences that code for the same CDR3. For the CDR3, the DNA is TGTGCCAGCAGCCTTTCCTCTGGAAACACCATATATTTT. Its translation: CASSLSSGNTIYF. V and J are TRBV7-2 and TRBJ1-3; no firm D call. The V gene's germline CDR1 is SGHTA and CDR2 FQGNSA. V lost 5 bases and J 0 bases, leaving 5 bases between the germline ends. The CDR3 runs to 13 residues.

The gene calls are TRBV11-3 and TRBJ2-5, with 9 positions matching TRBD1. Matching the DNA end better, TRBJ2-7 makes the J call doubtful. Germline V CDR1 and CDR2: SGHNT, YENEEA. The CDR3 totals 13 residues. The CDR3 reads CASSQDRGYEQYF. The CDR3 DNA follows: TGTGCCAGCAGCCAAGACAGGGGGTACGAGCAGTACTTC.

The V call is TRBV27, the J call TRBJ1-5; D perhaps matches TRBD1 (6 bases). CDR3 length: 16 amino acids. CDR1 is MNHEY, CDR2 SMNVEV, per germline (reference sequence). Trimming removed 6 bases from V and 1 base from J, with 16 bases in between. The CDR3 sequence is CASSPVGAGSNQPQHF. CDR3 bases: TGTGCCAGCAGCCCCGTGGGGGCAGGGAGCAATCAGCCCCAGCATTTT.

The chain recombines TRBV19 with TRBJ1-2; 9 positions agree with TRBD1. Germline-derived CDR1 and CDR2 are LNHDA and SQIVND (reference sequence). The CDR3 totals 17 residues. Trimming cost V 1 base and J 3 bases; bases outside gene matches: 9. The CDR3 nucleotides read TGTGCCAGTAGTATAGGTTTGGCACAGGGGGCAGACTATGGCTACACCTTC. It encodes CASSIGLAQGADYGYTF.

V gene TRBV4-1 combines with J gene TRBJ2-5; the D is unclear. The length of the CDR3 is 13 residues. The V gene's germline CDR1 is MGHRA and CDR2 YSYEKL. Trimming took off 4 bases at V and 3 bases at J, with 9 bases between the two ends. This CDR3 is CASSRNFEETQYF. The CDR3 DNA reads TGCGCCAGCAGCCGGAACTTTGAAGAGACCCAGTACTTC.

This chain joins TRBV5-1 and TRBJ1-1; D is possibly TRBD1 (6 bases). CDR3 length: 15 amino acids. The germline V gene encodes CDR1 SGHRS and CDR2 YFSETQ. V was pared by 0 bases and J by 5 bases, with 14 bases between. In DNA, the CDR3 is TGCGCCAGCAGCTTGGAAGAACAGGGAGGGACTGAAGCTTTCTTT. This sequence encodes CASSLEEQGGTEAFF.

The chain is built from TRBV4-3 and TRBJ2-3; 7 positions agree with TRBD2. This CDR3 has 14 residues. The germline V gene has CDR1 LGHNA and CDR2 YSLEER. With V trimmed by 3 bases and J by 0 bases, 0 bases remained unmatched. Here the CDR3 DNA reads TGCGCCAGCAGCCACGGGGGGAGCACAGATACGCAGTATTTT. It codes for CASSHGGSTDTQYF.

This clone is a singleton in its sample. This chain links TRBV5-8 with TRBJ1-3; TRBD1 matches at 8 bases. Germline CDR1 is SGHTS and CDR2 is YDEGEE. CDR3 length: 14 amino acids. The V gene end was trimmed by 4 bases and the J gene end by 3 bases; junction bases not matched to a gene: 3. The CDR3 protein is CASSRQGSGNTIYF. DNA of the CDR3: TGTGCCAGCAGCCGACAGGGGAGTGGAAACACCATATATTTT.

This chain connects TRBV18 to TRBJ2-2, with 15 bases aligning to TRBD2. Germline CDR1 reads KGHSH; CDR2 reads LQKENI. The CDR3 loop spans 18 amino acids. J was trimmed by 6 bases and V by 6 bases; bases with no gene match: 11. The CDR3 reads CASSPRTSGGASAGELFF. For the CDR3, the DNA is TGTGCCAGCTCCCCCCGGACTAGCGGGGGGGCTTCGGCCGGGGAGCTGTTTTTT.

CDR3 bases: TGTGCCAGCAGTTACTCGAGGACAGCCGGTAATGAAAAACTGTTTTTT. Translating it yields CASSYSRTAGNEKLFF. The genes are TRBV6-6 and TRBJ1-4, with TRBD1 as a possible D gene (6 bases). Germline V gene lookup returns CDR1 MNHNY and CDR2 SVGAGI (reference sequence). The CDR3 consists of 16 residues. Trimming pared 0 bases from V and 4 bases from J, leaving 12 bases between.

The V call is TRBV13, the J call TRBJ2-3; no firm D call. Germline CDR1 reads PRHDT; CDR2 reads FYEKMQ (reference sequence). Trimming stripped 5 bases from V and 4 bases from J, with 7 bases between. The CDR3 length is 12 residues. CDR3 sequence reads: CASSPRADTQYF. CDR3 nucleotides: TGTGCCAGCAGCCCCAGAGCAGATACGCAGTATTTT.

The CDR3 protein is CASSAPASYEQYF. CDR3 sequence (DNA): TGTGCCAGCAGTGCCCCAGCCTCCTACGAGCAGTACTTC. The rearrangement links TRBV27 to TRBJ2-7; D not resolved. Germline-derived CDR1 and CDR2 are MNHEY and SMNVEV (reference sequence). The CDR3 covers 13 residues. V dropped 5 bases and J dropped 0 bases, with 8 bases sitting between them.